The 4 T cell receptor beta chains in this list originate from one sample, sequenced in a study of radiation and T cells in renal cell carcinoma. Specified time point: baseline pretreatment blood. Treatment specified: 15 Gy SBRT to primary tumor, nephrectomy 4 weeks later. Method: immunoSEQ multiplex PCR; TCRdb's copy keeps in-frame clones and lacks some. Of about 150,000 clones detected, 88% appear once; the ten largest clones hold about 4.3%. Sequencing was performed on blood, taken from a patient whose treatment included radiotherapy and nephrectomy. The receptor set was obtained from a woman aged 70 to 79 with renal cell carcinoma.

This clone was counted only a few times. The chain links TRBV28 to TRBJ1-2, with TRBD1 as a possible D gene (5 bases). The CDR3 consists of 12 residues. V dropped 8 bases and J dropped 5 bases, with 12 bases sitting between them. Looked up from germline, CDR1 is MDHEN and CDR2 is SYDVKM. CDR3 coding DNA: TGTGCCAGCGGGACGCTTTTTTATGGCTACACCTTC. Protein sequence: CASGTLFYGYTF.

The rearrangement links TRBV10-3 to TRBJ2-3; 7 bases fit TRBD2. Per the germline V gene, CDR1 is ENHRY and CDR2 is SYGVKD. This CDR3 has 14 amino acids. Trimming removed 10 bases from V and 2 bases from J; junction bases left unmatched: 9. CDR3 sequence: CATGTTEYTDTQYF. CDR3 bases: TGTGCCACCGGGACTACAGAATACACAGATACGCAGTATTTT.

This chain connects TRBV27 to TRBJ1-2, with D uncertain. Germline CDR1 reads MNHEY; CDR2 reads SMNVEV (reference sequence). Trimming took off 5 bases at V and 4 bases at J, with 14 bases between the two ends. The CDR3 runs 14 residues. CDR3 amino acids: CASSPERPSYGYTF. CDR3 nucleotides: TGTGCCAGCAGTCCAGAACGGCCCAGCTATGGCTACACCTTC.

This rearrangement joins TRBV6-6 to TRBJ2-6; D is ambiguous. This CDR3 has 13 amino acids. The germline CDR1 and CDR2 sequences are MNHNY and SVGAGI (reference sequence). V was trimmed by 6 bases and J by 3 bases, leaving 6 bases between them. CDR3 sequence reads: CASSPGGANVLTF. The CDR3 DNA reads TGTGCCAGCAGCCCTGGTGGGGCCAACGTCCTGACTTTC.